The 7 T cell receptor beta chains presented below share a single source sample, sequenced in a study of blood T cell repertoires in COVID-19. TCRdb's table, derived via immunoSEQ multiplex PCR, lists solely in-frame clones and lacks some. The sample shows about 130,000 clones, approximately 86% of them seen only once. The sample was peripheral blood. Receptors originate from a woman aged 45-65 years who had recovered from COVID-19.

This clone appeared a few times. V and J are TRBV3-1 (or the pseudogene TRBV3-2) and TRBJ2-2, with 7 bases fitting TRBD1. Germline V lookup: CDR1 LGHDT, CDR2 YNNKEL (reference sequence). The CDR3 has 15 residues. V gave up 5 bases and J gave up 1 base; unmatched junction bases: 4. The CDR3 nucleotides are TGTGCCAGCAGCAACCCAGGGGGGAACACCGGGGAGCTGTTTTTT. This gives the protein CASSNPGGNTGELFF.

Written as DNA, the CDR3 is TGCAGTGCTAGTTCCCTAGCGGGAAGGGAGACCCAGTACTTC. It translates to CSASSLAGRETQYF. The rearrangement uses TRBV20-1 and TRBJ2-5; 9 bases match TRBD2. There are 14 residues in the CDR3. The germline V gene has CDR1 DFQATT and CDR2 SNEGSKA (reference sequence). Germline trimming cut 3 bases from V and 5 bases from J; bases unmatched to any gene: 7.

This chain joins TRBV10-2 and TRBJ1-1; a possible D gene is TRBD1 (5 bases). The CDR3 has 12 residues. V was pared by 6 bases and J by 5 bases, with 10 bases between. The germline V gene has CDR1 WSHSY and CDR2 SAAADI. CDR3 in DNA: TGCGCCAGCAGGGGACTCAATACTGAAGCTTTCTTT. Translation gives CASRGLNTEAFF.

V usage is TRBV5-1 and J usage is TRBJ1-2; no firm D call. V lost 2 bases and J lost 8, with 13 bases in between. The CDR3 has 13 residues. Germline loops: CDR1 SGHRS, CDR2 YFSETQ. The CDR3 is CASSFGAGQGYTF. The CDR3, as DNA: TGCGCCAGCAGCTTTGGCGCAGGTCAAGGCTACACCTTC. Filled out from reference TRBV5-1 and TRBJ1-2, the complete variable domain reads KAGVTQTPRYLIKTRGQQVTLSCSPISGHRSVSWYQQTPGQGLQFLFEYFSETQRNKGNFPGRFSGRQFSNSRSEMNVSTLELGDSALYLCASSFGAGQGYTFGSGTRLTVV.

The CDR3 is CASSNNRVQETQYF. The CDR3 DNA is TGTGCCAGCAGCAATAACAGGGTACAAGAGACCCAGTACTTC. V is TRBV21-1 and J is TRBJ2-5; the D segment call TRBD1 is taken from the table without a DNA check. TRBV21-1 is a recognized pseudogene. CDR3 length: 14 residues.

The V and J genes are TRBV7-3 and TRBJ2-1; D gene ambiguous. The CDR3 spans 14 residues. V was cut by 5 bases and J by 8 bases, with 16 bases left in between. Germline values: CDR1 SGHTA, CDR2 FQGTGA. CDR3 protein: CASSPRLTADEQFF. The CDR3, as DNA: TGTGCCAGCAGCCCTCGATTGACTGCGGATGAGCAGTTCTTC. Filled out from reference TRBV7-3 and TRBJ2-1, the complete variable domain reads GAGVSQTPSNKVTEKGKYVELRCDPISGHTALYWYRQSLGQGPEFLIYFQGTGAADDSGLPNDRFFAVRPEGSVSTLKIQRTERGDSAVYLCASSPRLTADEQFFGPGTRLTVL.

CDR3 sequence reads: CASSQDQGGILAKNIQYF. The CDR3 region has the DNA TGTGCCAGCAGCCAAGATCAGGGCGGAATTCTAGCCAAAAACATTCAGTACTTC. The chain links TRBV3-1 (or the pseudogene TRBV3-2) to TRBJ2-4; D perhaps matches TRBD1 (5 bases). The CDR3 consists of 18 residues. V lost 0 bases and J lost 0, with 15 bases in between. Germline V gives CDR1 LGHDT, CDR2 YNNKEL (reference sequence).